This record concerns one T cell receptor beta chain sequence. The antigen is undetermined. These data belong to a study of human thymus T cells. Findings of the study overall: Reports from related research described highly overlapping thymic repertoires among unrelated individuals.

The data were produced by immunoSEQ multiplex PCR, yet TCRdb's version contains in-frame clones alone and is incomplete. The profile shows roughly 130,000 clones, around 96% of them singletons. Resections removed during corrective heart surgery provided the thymus tissue used. The sequencing input was thymus tissue. The sequence derives from a boy younger than two with a congenital heart defect but otherwise immunologically healthy.

The CDR3 loop is CASSFSRGTYGYTF. The CDR3 bases are TGTGCCAGCAGCTTTTCCAGGGGGACCTATGGCTACACCTTC. The chain has TRBV5-6 and TRBJ1-2, with TRBD1 identical over 7 bases. Germline V CDR1 and CDR2: SGHDT, YYEEEE. The CDR3 sequence is 14 residues long. With V trimmed by 2 bases and J by 4 bases, 5 bases remained unmatched.